Sequencing of this T cell receptor beta chain was carried out in a study of neurological immune-mediated disorders. General observations from the study: Across subjects, no CDR3 amino acid sequence appeared in expanded clones of more than one subject, a finding that suggested private repertoires in all groups.

This clonotype was counted ten times or more. Its matching antigen is unknown. The CDR3 contains 14 residues. The V gene's germline CDR1 is SGHTA and CDR2 FQGNSA. Trimming took off 2 bases at V and 4 bases at J, with 9 bases between the two ends. Synthesis of cDNA was performed by 5'RACE using 10-nucleotide random UMIs. TCRdb reprocessed the 5' RACE reads with MiXCR, giving one entry per CDR3 protein. The sample contains tens of thousands of distinct CDR3 sequences, about a tenth of which appear only once. Sequences were obtained from PBMCs. The gene calls are TRBV7-2 and TRBJ2-1; tentatively, D is TRBD1 or TRBD2 (5 bases each). This clonotype was sampled from a woman between 40 and 50 years old with HTLV-1-associated myelopathy (HAM/TSP). In DNA form, the CDR3 reads TGTGCCAGCAGCTTACGAGGGGTATACAATGAGCAGTTCTTC. It specifies CASSLRGVYNEQFF.